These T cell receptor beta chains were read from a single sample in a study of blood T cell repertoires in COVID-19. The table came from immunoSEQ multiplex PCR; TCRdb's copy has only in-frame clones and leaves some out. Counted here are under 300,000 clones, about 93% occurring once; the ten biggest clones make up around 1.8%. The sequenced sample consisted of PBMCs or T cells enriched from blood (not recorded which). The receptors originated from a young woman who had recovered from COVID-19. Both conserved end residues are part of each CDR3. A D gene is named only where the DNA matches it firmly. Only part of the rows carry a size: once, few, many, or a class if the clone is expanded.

TGTGCCAGCAGTTTGGGGAAACTACAGGGACCCTACGAGCAGTACTTC	CASSLGKLQGPYEQYF	TRBJ2-7	.	TRBV28	.
TGTGCCAGCAGCTTAGAAACAGGGACAAGAAACACCATATATTTT	CASSLETGTRNTIYF	TRBJ1-3	.	TRBV7-9	.
TGTGCCAGCAGCGTAGAACAGGGGGACTACGAGCAGTACTTC	CASSVEQGDYEQYF	TRBJ2-7	TRBD1	TRBV9	.
TGTGCCATCAACCCGGACAGTAACTATGGCTACACCTTC	CAINPDSNYGYTF	TRBJ1-2	.	TRBV10-3	.
TGTGCCAGCAGCTTTGGACAGGGAGGCGTCGTCTTC	CASSFGQGGVVF	TRBJ2-7	TRBD1	TRBV11-3	.
TGTGCCAGCATCCCCAGGACAGGGGGCGGAAAGACCCAGTACTTC	CASIPRTGGGKTQYF	TRBJ2-5	TRBD1	TRBV2	.
TGTGCCAGCAGTGCCGGACTAGCGGTGAACACCGGGGAGCTGTTTTTT	CASSAGLAVNTGELFF	TRBJ2-2	TRBD2	TRBV2	.
TGTGCCAGCAGCGTAAAGGACGGAGGGAAAGCTTTCTTT	CASSVKDGGKAFF	TRBJ1-1	.	TRBV9	.
TGCGCCAGCAGCCAAGAGGGTCCAGGACTAGCGGGATCCGGTGAGCAGTTCTTC	CASSQEGPGLAGSGEQFF	TRBJ2-1	TRBD2	TRBV4-1	.
TGTGCCAGCAGGTCCTGGGGCCTCACCTACGAGCAGTACTTC	CASRSWGLTYEQYF	TRBJ2-7	.	TRBV13	.
TGTGCCATCAGTGAGGGACGGGGGAACACTGAAGCTTTCTTT	CAISEGRGNTEAFF	TRBJ1-1	.	TRBV10-3	.
TGTGCCAGCAACGGCCAAAGAGGGACCGGGGAGCTGTTTTTT	CASNGQRGTGELFF	TRBJ2-2	.	TRBV7-9	.
TGCGCCAGCACGGCACAGGGAAACGGAGAAGCTTTCTTT	CASTAQGNGEAFF	TRBJ1-1	.	TRBV5-1	.
TGTGCCAGCAGCCAACACGGACTAGCGGGGGGGATAGGTGAGCAGTTCTTC	CASSQHGLAGGIGEQFF	TRBJ2-1	TRBD2	TRBV3-1/TRBV3-2	.
TGTGCCAGCAGTCCGACTAGCGGGAGGGTATACAATGAGCAGTTCTTC	CASSPTSGRVYNEQFF	TRBJ2-1	TRBD2	TRBV28	.
TGTGCCAGCAGTCCTGGGAGCTCTGGAAACACCATATATTTT	CASSPGSSGNTIYF	TRBJ1-3	.	TRBV9	.
TGTGCCAGTAATAAGGGGGACAGGGTCGGCTATGGCTACACCTTC	CASNKGDRVGYGYTF	TRBJ1-2	TRBD1	TRBV19	.
TGTGCCAGCAGCTTAGCCGGGACGAGCCACAGGGGAGCTTTCTTT	CASSLAGTSHRGAFF	TRBJ1-1	TRBD1	TRBV7-9	.
TGCGCCAGCAGCCGGGAACTTGGAACACAAGAGACCCAGTACTTC	CASSRELGTQETQYF	TRBJ2-5	.	TRBV5-1	.
TGTGCCAGCAGCTTAGGAAGCTATGAGCAGTTCTTC	CASSLGSYEQFF	TRBJ2-1	.	TRBV13	.
TGTGCCAGCAGCCTTAGCGGGATTACCACAGATACGCAGTATTTT	CASSLSGITTDTQYF	TRBJ2-3	TRBD2	TRBV7-2	.
TGTGCCAGCAGCCCCACAGGGTTGGGTGAGCAGTTCTTC	CASSPTGLGEQFF	TRBJ2-1	.	TRBV9	.
TGTGCCAGCAGTTACTCGATGCGGAGCCATGGCTACACCTTC	CASSYSMRSHGYTF	TRBJ1-2	.	TRBV6-2/TRBV6-3	.
TGTGCCAGCCGGGTCCTTTATTCTGGAAACACCATATATTTT	CASRVLYSGNTIYF	TRBJ1-3	.	TRBV2	.
TGTGCCAGCAGTGATAGAGAGGGAGCTAAAACAGATACGCAGTATTTT	CASSDREGAKTDTQYF	TRBJ2-3	.	TRBV6-1	.
TGTGCCAGCTTGACGGGACAGGGAAACAATGAGCAGTTCTTC	CASLTGQGNNEQFF	TRBJ2-1	TRBD1	TRBV24-1	.
TGTGCCAGTAGTTTGTTGTCAGGGGTAGGTCGGTCTGGCTACACCTTC	CASSLLSGVGRSGYTF	TRBJ1-2	.	TRBV19	.
TGTGCCAGCTCACCACCGGGAGGGCCCCGGGAGCAGTTCTTC	CASSPPGGPREQFF	TRBJ2-1	TRBD2	TRBV18	once
TGTGCCAGCAGCCCGATTCTAGCGGGGGGGCTGAGTGATACGCAGTATTTT	CASSPILAGGLSDTQYF	TRBJ2-3	TRBD2	TRBV11-3	.
TGTGCCAGCAGTGAAATCCGGGATTCACCCCTCCACTTT	CASSEIRDSPLHF	TRBJ1-6	.	TRBV6-4	.
TGTGCCAGCAGCCGGACGGCCGCCGGGGATGGCTACACCTTC	CASSRTAAGDGYTF	TRBJ1-2	.	TRBV14	.
TGTGCCAGCAGCTACAGGGTCGCCTACAATGAGCAGTTCTTC	CASSYRVAYNEQFF	TRBJ2-1	.	TRBV7-2	.
TGTGGGCATCACGGGTCTACCGGGGAGCTGTTTTTT	CGHHGSTGELFF	TRBJ2-2	.	TRBV10-3	.
TGTGCCACCAGTGACCGGGGGGAGGGCGGGTATGAGCAGTTCTTC	CATSDRGEGGYEQFF	TRBJ2-1	TRBD2	TRBV24-1	.
TGTGCCAGCAGCCAAGATGCGGGGGACACTGGGAAACTGTTTTTT	CASSQDAGDTGKLFF	TRBJ1-4	.	TRBV3-1/TRBV3-2	.
TGTGCCAGCTCACCAAGCACAGGGTCAATGGGAAACACCATATATTTT	CASSPSTGSMGNTIYF	TRBJ1-3	.	TRBV18	.
TGCGCCAGCAGCAAACAGGGAGGGGAGACCCAGTACTTC	CASSKQGGETQYF	TRBJ2-5	.	TRBV5-1	.
TGTGCCAGCAGCTGGCTCTATGGCTACACCTTC	CASSWLYGYTF	TRBJ1-2	.	TRBV7-9	once
TGTGCCAGCAGCCGACTAGTAGGGCCGAACAATGAGCAGTTCTTC	CASSRLVGPNNEQFF	TRBJ2-1	.	TRBV3-1/TRBV3-2	.
TGTGCCAGCCTGCCAGGGAACCCCCGCGGGGGTGAAAAACTGTTTTTT	CASLPGNPRGGEKLFF	TRBJ1-4	.	TRBV11-3	once
TGTGCCAGCAGCCATAATAAGGGACAGGGTGCGAACTATGGCTACACCTTC	CASSHNKGQGANYGYTF	TRBJ1-2	TRBD1	TRBV4-2	.